The 8 T cell receptor beta chains below were found in one sample sequenced in a study of T cells after yellow fever vaccination. TCRdb used MiXCR to reprocess the 5' RACE reads, holding one entry per CDR3 protein. The table lists a few hundred thousand distinct CDR3 sequences, about 4% of them singletons. The sample here was PBMCs, taken 5 days after the yellow fever booster vaccination. The receptor source for this set is a man in his late teens or twenties who received the YFV17D yellow fever vaccine.

This clonotype showed up just a few times. The rearrangement joins TRBV5-1 to TRBJ2-7, with no clear D. Germline lookup yields CDR1 SGHRS and CDR2 YFSETQ. V dropped 0 bases and J dropped 4 bases, with 17 bases sitting between them. This CDR3 contains 16 residues. This chain's CDR3 is CASSLALGRINYEQYV. CDR3 sequence (DNA): TGCGCCAGCAGCTTGGCCTTGGGCAGAATAAATTACGAGCAGTACGTC.

This clonotype was seen a handful of times. This sequence joins TRBV20-1 and TRBJ2-5; D ambiguous. V was trimmed by 3 bases and J by 1 base, leaving 9 bases between them. The CDR3 consists of 13 residues. Germline V gene data show CDR1 as DFQATT and CDR2 as SNEGSKA (reference sequence). CDR3 sequence reads: CSARATAQETQYF. CDR3 sequence (DNA): TGCAGTGCTAGGGCAACGGCCCAAGAGACCCAGTACTTC.

This chain connects TRBV3-1 to TRBJ2-7; D may be TRBD1 (5 bases). Germline V gene sequence: CDR1 LGHDT, CDR2 YNNKEL (reference sequence). V was pared by 3 bases and J by 9 bases, with 18 bases between. This CDR3 region has 14 residues. CDR3 amino acids: CASSQSHQGWGQYF. As DNA, the CDR3 is TGTGCCAGCAGCCAGTCTCATCAGGGCTGGGGGCAGTACTTC.

The table lists this clonotype with many counts. Since a much larger clone is just one base distant, this may be a read error. This sequence joins TRBV20-1 and TRBJ2-1; TRBD1 matches at 9 bases. With 0 bases clipped from V and 2 bases from J, the junction kept 2 bases outside the gene matches. Germline V gene data show CDR1 as DFQATT and CDR2 as SNEGSKA (reference sequence). This CDR3 has 15 amino acids. The CDR3 nucleotides read TGCAGTGCTAGAGAGCGGGACAGGGCCTACAATGAGCAGTTCTTC. Translating gives CSARERDRAYNEQFF.

The table lists this clonotype with a few counts. The rearrangement links TRBV12-3 or TRBV12-4 to TRBJ2-7; perhaps TRBD1 as D (6 bases). V was trimmed by 6 bases and J by 4 bases, leaving 13 bases between them. The CDR3 runs to 13 residues. CDR3 DNA: TGTGCCAGCAGGCACGCCAGGGGTTACGAGCAGTACTTC. Translating it yields CASRHARGYEQYF.

This clonotype was seen at least ten times. The chain carries TRBV7-9 and TRBJ1-5; D unclear. Trimming cost V 3 bases and J 4 bases, with 19 bases left between them. The germline CDR1 and CDR2 sequences are SEHNR and FQNEAQ (reference sequence). This CDR3 region has 17 residues. In nucleotides, the CDR3 is TGTGCCAGCAGCTTTGGACGGTCGCGAGGGATAAATCAGCCCCAGCATTTT. Translating it yields CASSFGRSRGINQPQHF.

Many counts were recorded for this clonotype. The chain combines TRBV4-1 with TRBJ2-5; TRBD2 might be the D (7 bases). Germline V CDR1 and CDR2: MGHRA, YSYEKL. CDR3 length: 16 residues. V was cut by 4 bases and J by 4 bases, with 19 bases left in between. For the CDR3, the DNA is TGCGCCAGCAGCCGTCAATCGGGGGGCCTCGCAGAGACCCAGTACTTC. Its protein product is CASSRQSGGLAETQYF.

V and J are TRBV10-3 and TRBJ2-3; D may be TRBD2 (7 bases). Germline CDR1 reads ENHRY; CDR2 reads SYGVKD. The CDR3 runs to 16 residues. V was trimmed by 5 bases and J by 0 bases, leaving 15 bases between them. CDR3 DNA: TGTGCCATCAGTAGGGGGGGGACTACTAGCACAGATACGCAGTATTTT. It translates to CAISRGGTTSTDTQYF.